Listed below are T cell receptor beta chains from one sample, sequenced in a study of T-cell memory formation after mild COVID-19. Each CDR3 protein gets one entry after TCRdb re-called the 5' RACE reads with MiXCR. Altogether under 700,000 distinct CDR3 sequences are present, roughly 20% being singletons, with the ten largest covering 12%. The sequenced material came from PBMCs or a T cell subset sorted from them (not recorded which). These receptors all stem from an adult woman who had mild COVID-19 (a few samples of this study predate the infection). Cell type and time point are not known. Each CDR3 is given with its conserved first and last residue. A D gene is named only where the DNA matches it firmly. Expanded clones get a size class; other rows say once, few or many, or leave the size out.

D gene	V gene	clone size	J gene	CDR3 protein	CDR3 DNA
-	TRBV25-1	-	TRBJ1-1	CASREANTEAFF	TGTGCCAGCAGGGAGGCCAACACTGAAGCTTTCTTT
-	TRBV6-5	-	TRBJ2-5	CASSYSFQLQETQYF	TGTGCCAGCAGTTACTCCTTCCAGCTCCAAGAGACCCAGTACTTC
-	TRBV7-6	few	TRBJ1-1	CASSLSIGAVYTEAFF	TGTGCCAGCAGCTTAAGTATAGGGGCGGTGTACACTGAAGCTTTCTTT
TRBD1	TRBV7-9	few	TRBJ1-4	CASSPRTGYKGDEKLFF	TGTGCCAGCAGCCCACGGACAGGGTACAAGGGTGATGAAAAACTGTTTTTT
-	TRBV5-1	many	TRBJ2-3	CASSLGGFTDTQYF	TGTGCCAGCAGCTTGGGCGGATTCACAGATACGCAGTATTTT
TRBD2	TRBV29-1	-	TRBJ2-5	CSGSGTSGQETQYF	TGCAGCGGATCCGGGACTAGCGGCCAAGAGACCCAGTACTTC
TRBD1	TRBV20-1	few	TRBJ1-1	CSARDWTGPNTEAFF	TGCAGTGCTAGAGATTGGACAGGCCCGAACACTGAAGCTTTCTTT
TRBD1	TRBV24-1	few	TRBJ2-1	CATSDWTGKDHNEQFF	TGTGCCACCAGTGATTGGACAGGGAAAGATCACAATGAGCAGTTCTTC
TRBD2	TRBV5-8	-	TRBJ2-1	CASSPQGLAENEQFF	TGTGCCAGCAGCCCACAAGGACTAGCGGAGAATGAGCAGTTCTTC
TRBD1	TRBV5-1	-	TRBJ1-2	CASSLGKTGSYGYTF	TGCGCCAGCAGCTTGGGGAAGACAGGGAGCTATGGCTACACCTTC
TRBD1	TRBV12-3/TRBV12-4	few	TRBJ2-6	CASRIQGAGANVLTF	TGTGCCAGCAGGATACAGGGGGCTGGGGCCAACGTCCTGACTTTC
TRBD1	TRBV11-3	-	TRBJ2-5	CASNSRGRETQYF	TGTGCCAGCAACTCGAGGGGGCGGGAGACCCAGTACTTC
TRBD1	TRBV11-2	-	TRBJ2-1	CASSRGQGYEQFF	TGTGCCAGCAGCCGGGGACAGGGCTATGAGCAGTTCTTC
TRBD1	TRBV24-1	few	TRBJ2-2	CATGGQVGGTGELFF	TGTGCCACCGGTGGACAGGTCGGCGGCACCGGGGAGCTGTTTTTT
-	TRBV29-1	-	TRBJ2-3	CSVTPAGGTDTQYF	TGCAGCGTTACCCCCGCCGGGGGCACAGATACGCAGTATTTT
-	TRBV3-1	few	TRBJ2-7	CASSPSGAGTGEQYF	TGTGCCAGCAGCCCGTCGGGGGCCGGGACCGGCGAGCAGTACTTC
-	TRBV28	-	TRBJ1-3	CASSASSSGNTIYF	TGTGCCAGCAGTGCGTCGTCCTCTGGAAACACCATATATTTT
-	TRBV5-1	few	TRBJ2-3	CASSSGPSDFPDTQYF	TGCGCCAGCAGCTCGGGACCCTCCGACTTCCCAGATACGCAGTATTTT
-	TRBV7-2	-	TRBJ2-4	CASSLGDSKVQYF	TGTGCCAGCAGCTTAGGGGACTCGAAAGTTCAGTACTTC
-	TRBV5-1	-	TRBJ1-1	CASRDTANTEAFF	TGCGCCAGCAGAGACACAGCGAACACTGAAGCTTTCTTT
-	TRBV30	few	TRBJ2-3	CAWSGAGSDTQYF	TGTGCCTGGAGCGGGGCGGGATCAGATACGCAGTATTTT
-	TRBV20-1	few	TRBJ2-2	CSAMHGRTLNGELFF	TGCAGTGCTATGCACGGAAGGACCCTCAACGGGGAGCTGTTTTTT
TRBD1	TRBV7-9	few	TRBJ2-7	CASSQTGTGVYEQYF	TGTGCCAGCAGCCAGACCGGGACAGGGGTTTACGAGCAGTACTTC
-	TRBV4-2	-	TRBJ2-7	CASSQDQGSYEQYF	TGTGCCAGCAGCCAAGATCAGGGTTCCTACGAGCAGTACTTC
-	TRBV5-1	many	TRBJ2-3	CASSFMVGEDTQYF	TGCGCCAGCAGCTTCATGGTAGGGGAAGATACGCAGTATTTT
-	TRBV20-1	once	TRBJ2-1	CSASRGSYNEQFF	TGCAGTGCCTCGAGGGGTTCCTACAATGAGCAGTTCTTC
TRBD2	TRBV7-9	few	TRBJ2-4	CASSPRTSGLAKNIQYF	TGTGCCAGCAGCCCGAGGACTAGCGGACTAGCCAAAAACATTCAGTACTTC